Listed below are T cell receptor beta chains from one sample, sequenced in a study of T cell repertoires in cytomegalovirus infection. TCRdb fed the reads into MiXCR, producing one record per CDR3 protein. The table records hundreds of thousands of distinct CDR3 sequences, about 33% of them present only once. What these receptors recognize is not known. This specimen was cultured CD8+ T cells from PBMCs, taken from culture after CMV antigen stimulation. These receptors were taken from a human donor in good health (CMV status not recorded). Some clones in this sample may be carry-over from other donors' samples. The CDR3 runs from the conserved cysteine through the conserved F or W. The D gene is left open where the match is weak. Clone size is stated in some rows and not others, as once, few, many or a class when expanded.

CDR3 DNA	CDR3 protein	clone size	D gene	V gene	J gene
TGTGCCAGCAGTTACGACAGCTACTCCTACGAGCAGTACTTC	CASSYDSYSYEQYF	.	.	TRBV6-2/TRBV6-3	TRBJ2-7
TGTGCCAGCAGCACACGGACCATGAACACTGAAGCTTTCTTT	CASSTRTMNTEAFF	.	.	TRBV27	TRBJ1-1
TGTGCCAGCAACTCCGGGACTAGCTCGTTCAATGAGCAGTTCTTC	CASNSGTSSFNEQFF	many	TRBD2	TRBV7-2	TRBJ2-1
TGTGCCGTAAAAGGGGACAGGGGACCCCCAGATACGCAGTATTTT	CAVKGDRGPPDTQYF	.	TRBD1	TRBV7-8	TRBJ2-3
TGTGCCAGCAGCCAGTCAAAACGGGGATTCCGAACAGATACGCAGTATTTT	CASSQSKRGFRTDTQYF	.	.	TRBV7-6	TRBJ2-3
TGTGCCAGCAGTTACGGGACAGGGGAAACTGAAGCTTTCTTT	CASSYGTGETEAFF	.	TRBD1	TRBV12-3/TRBV12-4	TRBJ1-1
TGTGCCAGCAGTCACAGGGAGGGTTATGGCTACACCTTC	CASSHREGYGYTF	.	.	TRBV6-6	TRBJ1-2
TGTGCCAGCAGCCCCGAAACAGGGATGGCCTACGAGCAGTACTTC	CASSPETGMAYEQYF	few	.	TRBV5-8	TRBJ2-7
TGTGCCAGCAGTGAGGGCAGCTTAAGCAATCAGCCCCAGCATTTT	CASSEGSLSNQPQHF	.	.	TRBV2	TRBJ1-5
TGTGCCAGCAGTCTGCAGGCATACTATGGCTACACCTTC	CASSLQAYYGYTF	once	.	TRBV6-5	TRBJ1-2
TGTGCCAGCACCCCCTTCGCGGGTTACGGTGGGGGCCTCATAGATACGCAGTATTTT	CASTPFAGYGGGLIDTQYF	few	.	TRBV7-2	TRBJ2-3
TGTGCCAGCACCCCCCTCGGGCCCACAGATACGCAGTATTTT	CASTPLGPTDTQYF	many	.	TRBV7-6	TRBJ2-3
TGTGCCATCGCCTTGACAGGGGAGGTGACCGGGGAGCTGTTTTTT	CAIALTGEVTGELFF	.	TRBD1	TRBV10-3	TRBJ2-2
TGTGCCAGCAGCTTATTGTCCCTTAACACCGGGGAGCTGTTTTTT	CASSLLSLNTGELFF	many	.	TRBV7-6	TRBJ2-2
TGTGCCAGCAGTAGCGGGGGCCCCAACACCGGGGAGCTGTTTTTT	CASSSGGPNTGELFF	.	TRBD2	TRBV6-5	TRBJ2-2
TGCGCCAGCAGCCACCGAGGGGAGTACAATGAGCAGTTCTTC	CASSHRGEYNEQFF	.	.	TRBV4-1	TRBJ2-1
TGCGCCAGCAGCCCAAGACAGGGAATGGACAACGAGCAGTACTTC	CASSPRQGMDNEQYF	.	TRBD1	TRBV5-1	TRBJ2-7
TGTGCCAGTAGTCGAGCCCGGGGGGGCCGACCGCCGATAGTTAGCACAGATACGCAGTATTTT	CASSRARGGRPPIVSTDTQYF	.	TRBD2	TRBV19	TRBJ2-3